This TCR beta chain was found in a study of identical twins. TCRdb fed the 5' RACE reads into MiXCR, producing one record per CDR3 protein. This table holds approximately 550,000 distinct CDR3 sequences, 20% to 25% found once. Germline V CDR1 and CDR2: KGHSH, LQKENI. This CDR3 is 13 amino acids long. V shed 3 bases and J shed 5 bases, with 7 bases lying between them. Regarding the study as a whole: Models, which agreed with sharing between unrelated individuals, nonetheless underestimated the out-of-frame TCR alpha sharing seen in monozygotic twins. Zero-insertion findings could be partly confounded by invariant cells (MAIT and iNKT cells). For cord blood, abundant beta clonotypes had fewer insertions, unlike memory repertoires, which showed none.

In regard to this clonotype: Its antigen is unidentified.

These data were also reused for a study on yellow fever vaccine responses in identical twins.

This chain connects TRBV18 to TRBJ2-2; a possible D gene is TRBD2 (5 bases). The sequence derives from a woman younger than 35 in good health. The sample was CD4+ T cells sorted from blood. In DNA form, the CDR3 reads TGTGCCAGCTCACCCAAGCGGACCGGGGAGCTGTTTTTT. Protein sequence: CASSPKRTGELFF.